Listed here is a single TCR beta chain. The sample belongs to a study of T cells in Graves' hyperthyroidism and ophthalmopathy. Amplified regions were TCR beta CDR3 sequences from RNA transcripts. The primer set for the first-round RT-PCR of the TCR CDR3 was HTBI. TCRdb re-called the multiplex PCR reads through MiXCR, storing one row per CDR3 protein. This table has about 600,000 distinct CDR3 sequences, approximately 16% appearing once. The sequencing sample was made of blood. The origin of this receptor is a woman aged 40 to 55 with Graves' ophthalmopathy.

The CDR3 DNA is TGTGCCAGCAGGCCGGGACAGGGGTCCTCTGGGGCCAACGTCCTGACTTTC. Its translation: CASRPGQGSSGANVLTF. This chain connects TRBV6-2 or TRBV6-3 to TRBJ2-6; TRBD1 matches 10 bases. Trimming removed 6 bases from V and 0 bases from J; junction bases left unmatched: 5. Germline CDR1 reads MNHEY; CDR2 reads SVGEGT. This CDR3 region has 17 residues.